These T cell receptor beta chains were read from a single sample in a study of CD8 T cells in Susac syndrome. TCRdb passed the immunoSEQ multiplex PCR reads through MiXCR, listing each CDR3 protein once. The sample has around 200,000 distinct CDR3 sequences, 85% to 95% seen once; the top ten hold under 0.12%. The sample taken for sequencing was CD4+ T cells from PBMCs. The source of these receptors is a human donor in good health. Each CDR3 is given with its conserved first and last residue. D genes are given only for firm matches. Size is omitted from some rows. Given values are once, few, many or a class for expanded clones.

TRBJ1-2,14,once,TRBV20-1,.,CSASEGGGPDGYTF,TGCAGTGCTAGTGAGGGTGGGGGCCCCGATGGCTACACCTTC
TRBJ2-5,15,.,TRBV3-1,.,CASSRRPQGGVTQYF,TGTGCCAGCAGCCGTCGTCCCCAGGGAGGAGTGACCCAGTACTTC
TRBJ2-2,14,.,TRBV7-9,TRBD1,CALSDRTNTGELFF,TGTGCCTTATCGGACAGGACAAATACCGGGGAGCTGTTTTTT
TRBJ2-7,12,.,TRBV9,.,CARPPHYYEQYF,TGTGCCAGACCCCCACATTACTACGAGCAGTACTTC
TRBJ2-6,18,.,TRBV27,TRBD2,CASSPPSGRATGANVLTF,TGTGCCAGCAGTCCTCCTAGCGGGAGGGCCACTGGGGCCAACGTCCTGACTTTC
TRBJ2-7,13,.,TRBV29-1,.,CSVASASTRLLYF,TGCAGCGTTGCTTCCGCCTCTACGAGGTTGTTGTACTTC
TRBJ2-1,12,.,TRBV28,.,CASSLKWRVQFF,TGTGCCAGCAGTTTAAAGTGGCGGGTCCAGTTCTTC
TRBJ2-7,13,.,TRBV10-3,.,CAISESPRYEQYF,TGTGCCATCAGTGAGAGTCCGAGATACGAGCAGTACTTC
TRBJ1-4,16,once,TRBV10-3,.,CAISESTVKGNEKLFF,TGTGCCATCAGTGAGTCGACGGTCAAGGGGAATGAAAAACTGTTTTTT
TRBJ2-3,13,.,TRBV3-1,.,CASSQVDLSTQYF,TGTGCCAGCAGCCAAGTAGACCTTAGTACGCAGTATTTT
TRBJ2-2,18,.,TRBV23-1,.,CASSLNPRRTENTGELFF,TGCGCCAGCAGTCTCAACCCCAGGCGGACAGAGAACACCGGGGAGCTGTTTTTT
TRBJ2-1,14,.,TRBV27,TRBD2,CASRLGTSGSNEFF,TGTGCCAGCAGACTGGGGACTAGCGGGAGTAATGAATTCTTC
TRBJ2-2,13,.,TRBV19,.,CASSSARTGELFF,TGTGCCAGTAGTTCCGCACGGACCGGGGAGCTGTTTTTT
TRBJ1-1,14,.,TRBV11-2,.,CASSLFPGATEAFF,TGTGCCAGCAGCTTGTTCCCGGGGGCGACTGAAGCTTTCTTT
TRBJ1-1,14,.,TRBV29-1,.,CSAMTGVMNTEAFF,TGCAGCGCGATGACAGGAGTTATGAACACTGAAGCTTTCTTT
TRBJ1-4,15,.,TRBV24-1,TRBD1,CATSDPGQGTEKLFF,TGTGCCACCAGTGACCCGGGACAGGGAACCGAAAAACTGTTTTTT
TRBJ2-3,18,.,TRBV9,.,CASSVDIRGRLFADTQYF,TGTGCCAGCAGCGTAGATATTCGGGGACGGCTCTTCGCAGATACGCAGTATTTT
TRBJ1-1,13,once,TRBV3-1,.,CASSQGGRTEAFF,TGTGCCAGCAGCCAAGGGGGGCGTACTGAAGCTTTCTTT
TRBJ2-5,13,once,TRBV15,.,CATSKEGRETQYF,TGTGCCACCAGCAAGGAGGGCCGGGAGACCCAGTACTTC
TRBJ2-3,12,.,TRBV7-9,.,CASTPMADTQYF,TGTGCCAGCACTCCGATGGCAGATACGCAGTATTTT
TRBJ2-1,14,.,TRBV6-6,TRBD1,CASRPGQGPYEQFF,TGTGCCAGCAGGCCGGGACAGGGTCCCTATGAGCAGTTCTTC
TRBJ2-3,14,.,TRBV6-4,.,CASSWSDSTDTQYF,TGTGCCAGCAGCTGGAGCGATAGCACAGATACGCAGTATTTT
TRBJ2-7,10,few,TRBV6-2/TRBV6-3,.,CASSNYEQYF,TGTGCCAGCAGTAACTACGAGCAGTACTTC
TRBJ1-1,13,.,TRBV5-1,.,CASRKEGNTEAFF,TGCGCCAGCAGGAAGGAGGGGAACACTGAAGCTTTCTTT
TRBJ2-3,13,.,TRBV20-1,.,CSASLGATDTQYF,TGCAGTGCTAGTTTGGGGGCCACAGATACGCAGTATTTT